This T cell receptor beta chain was recorded in a study of Ad26.COV2.S vaccination and SARS-CoV-2 variants (dated by TCRdb to about 2021). For context, the study as a whole: Donors in the vaccine arm were drawn from COV1001, a multicentre, randomized, double-blind, placebo-controlled phase I-IIa trial testing Ad26.COV2.S in healthy adults. Ad26.COV2.S was administered intramuscularly at 5 x 10^10 or 1 x 10^11 viral particles, either as a single shot or as two shots given 56 days apart. Sequencing of the TCRbeta repertoire served to evaluate the specificity and breadth of SARS-CoV-2-reactive T cell receptors following Ad26.COV2.S vaccination. A total of some 30 samples were included in the TCR-sequenced set, comprising approximately 20 Ad26.COV2.S vaccine recipients, 5 placebo recipients and 8 SARS-CoV-2 convalescent individuals. Trial participants were randomized into five groups of five: low-dose or high-dose Ad26.COV2.S given once or twice, or placebo on both occasions. Investigators did not know the trial group allocation while performing experiments and assessing outcomes.

A single count supports this clone. No antigen is known for it. No base quality information exists; no much larger clone differs at one position. The immunoSEQ Assay was the method used to sequence TCRbeta CDR3 regions. After extraction, genomic DNA underwent amplification by bias-controlled multiplex PCR, followed by high-throughput sequencing. The study's own analysis went as follows. Collapsing and filtering of sequences were performed to quantify the absolute abundance of each unique TCRbeta CDR3 region. T cell fraction was estimated by normalizing TCRbeta template counts to usable DNA, with usable DNA measured through amplification of reference genes found in all nucleated cells. Repertoire TCRs were annotated as SARS-CoV-2-specific by exact matching of V gene, CDR3 amino acid sequence and J gene to a known reactive TCR set. The reference SARS-CoV-2 TCR set came from MIRA and was filtered for enrichment in COVID-19-positive ImmuneCODE repertoires, removing public or cross-reactive TCRs. Using the MIRA antigens, annotated TCRs were further analysed by specific ORF or by position within an ORF. Breadth was defined as annotated unique rearrangements over total unique productive rearrangements; depth was the summed frequency of those rearrangements. Group comparisons of TCR breadth used two-sided Wilcoxon rank-sum tests. TCRdb retrieved this table from immuneACCESS and kept in-frame rearrangements only. Not all clones are present; in checked studies, unresolved V genes account for under half, and no reason is known for the remainder. That table supplies the V and J calls and clone size; D and trimming were determined from the DNA. This sample holds roughly 410,000 clones; 83% were observed only once. The ten largest clones add up to around 7% of the sample.

Summary of the overall study and its limitations: Substantial breadth of spike-specific CD8+ and CD4+ T cell responses was reported after vaccination. Compared with placebo recipients, Ad26.COV2.S recipients showed higher spike-specific TCR breadth (P = 0.0014). Vaccine and placebo recipients had comparable non-spike TCR breadth, which fits with the vaccine containing only spike. According to the authors, total T cell responses may have been underestimated by the TCR breadth and depth analyses. The study lacked the statistical power to compare responses across vaccine doses or regimens.

Reading the label with the study, this specimen's treatment or condition is: some 20 received Ad26.COV2.S at low or high dose, single or two shots; roughly 5 received placebo; per-sample allocation not given. For vaccine and placebo recipients, repertoires were sequenced using samples collected on day 63 after the first injection. Cohort 1b enrolled around 24 adults aged 18-55 years at a single site in Boston, USA, between 29 July and 7 August 2020. As a vaccine, Ad26.COV2.S was a replication-incompetent adenovirus type 26 vector that expressed a prefusion-stabilized SARS-CoV-2 spike protein derived from the original Wuhan strain. Measured from the cysteine to the phenylalanine, the CDR3 is 13 residues long. Just CDR3 DNA is preserved here, 39 bases in frame from base 1. Via the germline V gene, CDR1 is SGHRS and CDR2 YFSETQ. Here V drops 5 bases and J drops 1 base, and the junction holds 2 bases not matched to any gene.

This specimen was peripheral blood, taken in a trial of Ad26.COV2.S vaccine versus placebo. The sequence came from a person aged 18 to 59 who received the Ad26.COV2.S COVID-19 vaccine or a placebo. The sequence is built from TRBV5-1 and TRBJ2-5; TRBD2 matches 7 bases in the middle. The CDR3 sequence is CASSGGGQETQYF. The DNA sequence is TGCGCCAGCAGTGGGGGGGGCCAAGAGACCCAGTACTTC.